These 22 T cell receptor beta chains share one sample of origin, sequenced in a study of T cells in Graves' hyperthyroidism and ophthalmopathy. It was RNA transcripts that yielded the amplified TCR beta CDR3 regions. A first-round RT-PCR of the TCR CDR3 used the HTBI primer set. TCRdb re-called the multiplex PCR reads through MiXCR, storing one row per CDR3 protein. The sample lists more than 500,000 distinct CDR3 sequences, about 45% occurring once. The sequenced material came from peripheral blood or thyroid tissue (not recorded which). The receptor source for this set is an adult woman with Graves' disease, either hyperthyroidism or ophthalmopathy (not recorded which).

The sample holds many counts of this clonotype. The V call is TRBV4-1, the J call TRBJ2-7; 8 bases are shared with TRBD2. The germline CDR1 and CDR2 sequences are MGHRA and YSYEKL. The CDR3 loop spans 16 amino acids. The V gene end was trimmed by 5 bases and the J gene end by 2 bases; junction bases not matched to a gene: 11. The CDR3 here is CASSGRTSGQTYEQYF. The CDR3 DNA reads as TGCGCCAGCAGCGGACGAACTAGCGGCCAAACCTACGAGCAGTACTTC.

A few counts support this clonotype. This chain connects TRBV7-9 to TRBJ2-5; 13 bases are shared with TRBD2. The CDR3 covers 17 residues. V lost 5 bases to trimming and J lost 2 bases; unmatched junction nucleotides: 8. The germline V gene has CDR1 SEHNR and CDR2 FQNEAQ (reference sequence). CDR3 residues: CASSPGLAGDLQETQYF. The DNA for the CDR3 is TGTGCCAGCAGCCCCGGACTAGCGGGAGACTTGCAAGAGACCCAGTACTTC.

The CDR3 here is CASSMVGTSHEQFF. The CDR3 nucleotides are TGTGCCAGTAGTATGGTGGGGACTAGCCATGAGCAGTTCTTC. This chain joins TRBV19 and TRBJ2-1, with 9 positions matching TRBD2. CDR3 length equals 14 residues. With V trimmed by 3 bases and J by 8 bases, 5 bases remained unmatched. The germline V gene encodes CDR1 LNHDA and CDR2 SQIVND (reference sequence). Drawing the rest from reference TRBV19 and TRBJ2-1, the complete variable domain is DGGITQSPKYLFRKEGQNVTLSCEQNLNHDAMYWYRQDPGQGLRLIYYSQIVNDFQKGDIAEGYSVSREKKESFPLTVTSAQKNPTAFYLCASSMVGTSHEQFFGPGTRLTVL.

The chain has TRBV6-4 and TRBJ2-2; TRBD2 matches at 7 bases. Germline V CDR1 and CDR2: MRHNA, SNTAGT. The junction had 3 bases not matched to a gene; V was cut back by 0 bases and J by 5 bases. This CDR3 is 15 amino acids long. The CDR3 here is CASSDSTGGTGELFF. In DNA form, the CDR3 reads TGTGCCAGCAGTGACTCGACGGGGGGTACCGGGGAGCTGTTTTTT.

The CDR3 region has the DNA TGCAGTGCTAGAGATGTCCCATGGGCCGGGGAGCTGTTTTTT. Amino acids: CSARDVPWAGELFF. The J gene is TRBJ2-2, the V gene TRBV20-1; no clear D. Per germline, CDR1 DFQATT and CDR2 SNEGSKA (reference sequence). CDR3 length: 14 amino acids. V gave up 0 bases and J gave up 6 bases, with 11 bases separating them.

On this clonotype itself: The junction shows a germline mismatch at one end, possibly a read error. The rearrangement links TRBV12-3 or TRBV12-4 to TRBJ2-6, with D possibly matching TRBD1 (5 bases). The CDR3 runs 14 residues. DNA for the CDR3: TGTGCCATCAGTGCCCAGGGTGGGGCCAACGTCCTGACTTTC. As protein: CAISAQGGANVLTF.

This clonotype appeared many times. This chain joins TRBV5-6 and TRBJ2-7, with a weak D call TRBD1 (6 bases). Trimming removed 3 bases at V and 2 bases at J, with 12 bases between. Germline CDR1 SGHDT, CDR2 YYEEEE. The CDR3 has 14 residues. CDR3 DNA sequence: TGTGCCAGCAGCTCCCGGGACATCGCCTACGAGCAGTACTTC. Its protein is CASSSRDIAYEQYF.

This clonotype was picked up a small number of times. The CDR3 reads CASSLLYSSGANVLTF. The CDR3 DNA follows: TGTGCCAGCAGTTTGCTGTATAGCTCTGGGGCCAACGTCCTGACTTTC. The chain uses TRBV28 and TRBJ2-6; D not certain. There are 16 residues in the CDR3. Germline assignment: CDR1 MDHEN and CDR2 SYDVKM. Trimming removed 3 bases at V and 0 bases at J, with 9 bases between.

The chain carries TRBV7-2 and TRBJ2-7, with D perhaps TRBD1 (5 bases). The CDR3 consists of 14 residues. V lost 3 bases and J 2 bases, leaving 11 bases between the germline ends. In germline, CDR1 is SGHTA, CDR2 FQGNSA. The CDR3: CASSFSQATYEQYF. CDR3 sequence (DNA): TGTGCCAGCAGCTTCTCACAGGCAACCTACGAGCAGTACTTC.

The sample holds many counts of this clonotype. The gene calls are TRBV6-6 and TRBJ1-2; 7 bases are a match to TRBD1. The germline V gene has CDR1 MNHNY and CDR2 SVGAGI (reference sequence). With V trimmed by 5 bases and J by 5 bases, 11 bases remained unmatched. This CDR3 has 15 residues. The CDR3 nucleotides are TGTGCCAGCAGTCCTGGAGGGGGCCTACGGTATGGCTACACCTTC. It translates to CASSPGGGLRYGYTF.

Of note for this clonotype: The limits of the CDR3 on the DNA are not certain, so only TCRdb's listed CDR3 is given. The rearrangement links TRBV20-1 to TRBJ1-2; TRBD1 is the table's D call, not checked against the DNA. The germline V gene has CDR1 DFQATT and CDR2 SNEGSKA (reference sequence). Including both end residues, the CDR3 is 17 amino acids long. The CDR3 protein is CSARGQTYEQYFGGYTF.

V gene TRBV6-5 combines with J gene TRBJ1-5; D unclear. V lost 5 bases and J 14 bases, leaving 19 bases between the germline ends. Germline loops: CDR1 MNHEY, CDR2 SVGAGI. The CDR3 extends over 13 amino acids. The CDR3 region is CASSLGDGSYEHF. DNA for the CDR3: TGTGCCAGCAGTCTCGGGGATGGTTCCTACGAGCATTTT.

This clonotype was picked up many times. The chain is built from TRBV11-2 and TRBJ1-2; 7 bases are a match to TRBD1. The length of the CDR3 is 14 residues. The V gene end was trimmed by 2 bases and the J gene end by 6 bases; junction bases not matched to a gene: 6. Germline CDR1 is SGHAT and CDR2 is FQNNGV. CDR3 loop: CASSLYRGGDGYTF. CDR3 DNA sequence: TGTGCCAGCAGCTTATACAGGGGAGGGGATGGCTACACCTTC.

This clonotype was picked up one time. The V and J genes are TRBV7-9 and TRBJ1-5, with D possibly matching TRBD1 (6 bases). This CDR3 spans 13 amino acids. Per the germline V gene, CDR1 is SEHNR and CDR2 is FQNEAQ (reference sequence). The V end was cut by 8 bases, the J end by 1 base, with 9 bases between. CDR3 nucleotides: TGTGCCAGCGGCGGGACAAGCAATCAGCCCCAGCATTTT. Protein sequence: CASGGTSNQPQHF.

This chain connects TRBV24-1 to TRBJ2-6; D not certain. V lost 4 bases, J lost 0 bases, and 6 bases lay in between. Germline V CDR1 and CDR2: KGHDR, SFDVKD. This CDR3 has 15 residues. CDR3 nucleotide sequence: TGTGCCACCAGTGACCCCCTCTCTGGGGCCAACGTCCTGACTTTC. The encoded protein is CATSDPLSGANVLTF.

This clonotype turned up a few times. The rearrangement links TRBV5-5 to TRBJ1-1, with TRBD1 identical over 9 bases. The length of the CDR3 is 13 residues. Germline-derived CDR1 and CDR2 are SGHKS and YYEKEE (reference sequence). CDR3 in DNA: TGTGCTAAGCTGGGACAGGGTGAAACTGAAGCTTTCTTT. It encodes CAKLGQGETEAFF.

The rearrangement uses TRBV11-1 and TRBJ2-5, with 10 bases identical to TRBD1. Per the germline V gene, CDR1 is SGHAT and CDR2 is FQDESV (reference sequence). This CDR3 is 15 amino acids long. V was pared by 6 bases and J by 3 bases, with 7 bases of the junction left unmatched. The CDR3 protein is CASSGQGGGEETQYF. The CDR3 nucleotides are TGTGCCAGCAGTGGACAGGGGGGCGGGGAAGAGACCCAGTACTTC.

The table lists this clonotype with a count of one. The rearrangement joins TRBV7-9 to TRBJ1-1; D might be TRBD1 (5 bases). The CDR3 has 14 residues. Trimming stripped 5 bases from V and 4 bases from J, with 14 bases between. The germline CDR1 and CDR2 sequences are SEHNR and FQNEAQ (reference sequence). The CDR3 protein is CASSGDVGSTEAFF. The CDR3 DNA is TGTGCCAGCAGCGGGGACGTTGGTAGCACTGAAGCTTTCTTT.

CDR3 nucleotide sequence: TGCAGCGGGGACAGGGGTCTAAACACTGAAGCTTTCTTT. Protein product: CSGDRGLNTEAFF. The chain uses TRBV29-1 and TRBJ1-1, with TRBD1 matching over 10 bases. J gave up 2 bases and V 7 bases, and 4 bases lay outside the gene matches. The CDR3 sequence is 13 residues long. The V gene's germline CDR1 is SQVTM and CDR2 ANQGSEA.

A remark on this clonotype: This could be a read error, since a much larger clone is one nucleotide away. The chain uses TRBV6-5 and TRBJ2-5; D not resolved. This CDR3 spans 15 amino acids. The germline V gene has CDR1 MNHEY and CDR2 SVGAGI. As DNA, the CDR3 is TGTGCCATCAGTTACGTATCAGTTCGCCAAGAGACCCAGTACTTC. As protein: CAISYVSVRQETQYF.

The V and J genes are TRBV19 and TRBJ1-1; possible D gene TRBD1, 6 bases. The CDR3 sequence is 14 residues long. Trimming removed 6 bases from V and 1 base from J, with 12 bases in between. The germline V gene encodes CDR1 LNHDA and CDR2 SQIVND (reference sequence). CDR3 in DNA: TGTGCCAGTAGGGCTCAGGGGACGAACACTGAAGCTTTCTTT. It specifies CASRAQGTNTEAFF.

Ten or more counts support this clonotype. The chain employs TRBV6-5 and TRBJ1-1, with D maybe TRBD1 (5 bases). The CDR3 runs to 13 residues. The ends were cut back, 7 bases at V and 6 bases at J, with 15 bases in the middle. Germline V CDR1 and CDR2: MNHEY, SVGAGI. This CDR3 reads CASKGAGTPEAFF. The CDR3 coding sequence is TGTGCCAGCAAGGGAGCAGGGACCCCTGAAGCTTTCTTT.